This T cell receptor beta chain emerged from a study of PD-1 blockade in classical Hodgkin lymphoma (dated by TCRdb to about 2020). With respect to the entire study: Nivolumab dosing was 3 mg/kg intravenously every 2 weeks, continuing until either disease progression or unacceptable toxicity. To define a peripheral blood immune signature of response to PD-1 blockade in classical Hodgkin lymphoma, the study combined TCR beta sequencing with CyTOF.

The paper's findings and limits, for the study overall: Newly diagnosed patients were reported to have lower baseline TCR diversity than healthy donors, and relapsed/refractory patients were reported to have lower baseline TCR diversity still. CD4+ but not CD8+ TCR diversity rose significantly by C4D1 (p=0.0027 vs p=0.16), most apparent in complete responders (p=0.02). The study was restricted to a single clinical trial cohort, and the causes of repertoire differences, possibly disease activity or prior therapy, were left undefined. Baseline diversity similar to that of newly diagnosed patients was observed in trial patients achieving complete response, whereas significantly lower diversity was observed in partial responders and progressors. Lower diversity was seen in patients whose nivolumab began less than 1 year after ASCT, and these patients were left out of later analyses so that immune reconstitution would not confound the results.

The time point label, as the study defines it: cycle 4 day 1 (C4D1), after 6 weeks of nivolumab. Every trial patient had relapsed after autologous stem cell transplantation, and cohorts A, B and C differed in prior brentuximab vedotin exposure. The trial cohort was composed of about 58 patients with relapsed/refractory classical Hodgkin lymphoma, for whom complete response, partial response or progressive disease was recorded as best overall response. Single-agent nivolumab was administered to trial patients in the multi-cohort phase II CheckMate 205 trial. Best overall response was determined by an independent review committee according to the 2007 International Working Group response criteria. Trial PBMCs were collected immediately before nivolumab initiation (C1D1) and during therapy at cycle 2 day 1 and cycle 4 day 1. Peripheral blood was collected in 8 mL Vacutainer Cell Preparation Tubes, from which PBMCs were isolated by centrifugation and then cryopreserved.

CDR3 length: 15 amino acids, cysteine to phenylalanine. Only the CDR3 DNA is retained, 45 bases long and in frame from the first base. The germline V gene gives CDR1 as MGHRA and CDR2 as YSYEKL. The V and J ends are trimmed by 0 bases and 0 bases, leaving 8 bases between them. Genomic DNA was extracted with the Qiagen DNeasy kit from unsorted PBMCs and from negatively selected CD4+ and CD8+ fractions. Amplification of TCR beta CDR3 regions was done by immunoSEQ multiplex PCR with primers that anneal to V and J segments. A synthetic immune receptor repertoire was used to minimize amplification bias, and any residual bias was removed computationally once sequencing was done. Per the original workflow: Repertoire diversity was quantified as the Shannon entropy index using custom Python scripts. Unsorted, CD4+ and CD8+ repertoires were analyzed separately, except for combined analyses in which CD4+ and CD8+ sequences were merged in silico. Clonal expansion was defined as at least a 2-fold frequency increase after treatment relative to C1D1, with a pseudocount of 0.5 for undetected baseline clones. Clones with 0 or 1 copy at C1D1 were classified as singleton clones, and clones with 2 or more copies were classified as non-singleton clones. Clones expanded in unsorted samples were annotated as CD4+, CD8+ or unknown by matching protein sequences in sorted samples from the same patient. Wilcoxon tests on paired samples were used to test changes in diversity from C1D1 to C4D1. TCRdb stores this immuneACCESS table with in-frame sequences only. Part of the clones is absent; in the studies checked, under half of the shortfall reflects unresolved V genes, and no reason is known for the rest. That table supplies the V and J calls and clone size; D and trimming were determined from the DNA. A total of 25,000 to 40,000 clones appear in this sample, around 80% of them only once. 17% of the sample is in the top ten clones.

Notes on this clone: This receptor's antigen is unknown. Base quality data are lacking; no much larger clone is found one base away.

The sample in question was peripheral blood mononuclear cells (PBMCs), obtained before the fourth cycle of nivolumab. The receptor was derived from a human donor with classical Hodgkin lymphoma. Here the chain combines TRBV4-1 and TRBJ1-1, with the D segment identity uncertain. In nucleotide form, the sequence is TGCGCCAGCAGCCAAGAGGAAGGGATGAACACTGAAGCTTTCTTT. This gives the protein CASSQEEGMNTEAFF.